Below are 17 T cell receptor beta chains sequenced from a single sample in a study of blood T cell repertoires in COVID-19. The repertoire was sequenced with immunoSEQ multiplex PCR; TCRdb's copy has only in-frame clones and lacks some. The sample lists 300,000 to 400,000 clones, 88% occurring once. Material: peripheral blood. Receptors were obtained from a woman in her 70s with COVID-19, enrolled during active disease.

The rearrangement uses TRBV29-1 and TRBJ1-2; 9 nucleotides match TRBD1. Per germline, CDR1 SQVTM and CDR2 ANQGSEA. The CDR3 contains 12 residues. J lost 4 bases, V lost 7 bases, and 4 bases had no gene match. Written as DNA, the CDR3 is TGCAGCGACAGGACAGGGGTCTATGGCTACACCTTC. Amino acids: CSDRTGVYGYTF.

The count of this clone is one. The chain recombines TRBV19 with TRBJ2-7, with D maybe TRBD2 (6 bases). Trimming removed 3 bases at V and 1 base at J, with 10 bases between. CDR3 length: 14 residues. CDR1 and CDR2 (germline): LNHDA, SQIVND (reference sequence). CDR3 bases: TGTGCCAGTAGTATTGGGGGGAGTTCCTACGAGCAGTACTTC. It yields the protein CASSIGGSSYEQYF.

V and J are TRBV9 and TRBJ2-1, with TRBD2 matching 8 bases. Unmatched junction bases numbered 7, after V lost 2 bases and J lost 3 bases. CDR1 is SGDLS, CDR2 YYNGEE, per germline. The CDR3 length is 16 residues. The chain's CDR3 is CASSVSGADNYNEQFF. DNA for the CDR3: TGTGCCAGCAGCGTTAGCGGGGCAGATAACTACAATGAGCAGTTCTTC.

The V and J genes are TRBV3-1 (or the pseudogene TRBV3-2) and TRBJ2-5, with D tentatively TRBD2 (6 bases). Trimming removed 3 bases from V and 5 bases from J, with 16 bases in between. The CDR3 sequence is 15 residues long. CDR1 LGHDT and CDR2 YNNKEL come from the germline V gene (reference sequence). CDR3 amino acids: CASSQVPGGGETQYF. The CDR3 DNA reads TGTGCCAGCAGCCAGGTCCCTGGTGGGGGGGAGACCCAGTACTTC.

CDR3 DNA: TGTGCTAGTGGTTTTGAAGCGGTTTATGATCAGCCCCAGCATTTT. As protein: CASGFEAVYDQPQHF. The genes are TRBV12-5 and TRBJ1-5; D unclear. The V end was cut by 3 bases, the J end by 5 bases, with 14 bases between. CDR3 length: 15 amino acids. CDR1 LGHNT and CDR2 FRNRAP come from the germline V gene.

This chain's CDR3 is CASSATGLSGNTIYF. Written as DNA, the CDR3 is TGTGCCAGCAGCGCGACAGGGCTCTCTGGAAACACCATATATTTT. The rearrangement links TRBV9 to TRBJ1-3, with 7 bases matching TRBD1. The CDR3 is 15 amino acids. The germline V gene encodes CDR1 SGDLS and CDR2 YYNGEE. With V trimmed by 3 bases and J by 0 bases, 3 bases remained unmatched. Variable domain in full (rest from reference TRBV9 and TRBJ1-3): DSGVTQTPKHLITATGQRVTLRCSPRSGDLSVYWYQQSLDQGLQFLIQYYNGEERAKGNILERFSAQQFPDLHSELNLSSLELGDSALYFCASSATGLSGNTIYFGEGSWLTVV.

V gene TRBV27 combines with J gene TRBJ2-1; perhaps TRBD1 as D (5 bases). Per the germline V gene, CDR1 is MNHEY and CDR2 is SMNVEV (reference sequence). The CDR3 has 14 residues. Trimming removed 1 base from V and 6 bases from J, with 10 bases in between. This CDR3 reads CASSLFQGRNEQFF. The DNA of the CDR3 is TGTGCCAGCAGTTTATTCCAGGGTCGCAATGAGCAGTTCTTC.

The chain recombines TRBV18 with TRBJ1-5; TRBD1 agrees at 8 bases. The CDR3 is 13 residues long. V dropped 4 bases and J dropped 6; count of bases not matched to a gene: 2. Germline assignment: CDR1 KGHSH and CDR2 LQKENI. In DNA, the CDR3 is TGTGCCAGCTCACAACAGGGGGGTCAGCCCCAGCATTTT. It translates to CASSQQGGQPQHF.

The CDR3 reads CASSLGQGNEQFF. As DNA, the CDR3 is TGTGCCAGCAGCCTGGGACAGGGAAACGAGCAGTTCTTC. This chain joins TRBV28 and TRBJ2-1; TRBD1 agrees at 9 bases. V dropped 6 bases and J dropped 10; count of bases not matched to a gene: 7. The CDR3 has 13 amino acids. Germline V gene sequence: CDR1 MDHEN, CDR2 SYDVKM.

The CDR3 region is CSLTGTGTNYGYTF. For the CDR3, the DNA is TGCAGCCTGACGGGGACAGGGACTAACTATGGCTACACCTTC. This chain links TRBV29-1 with TRBJ1-2, with 9 bases lining up with TRBD1. Germline assignment: CDR1 SQVTM and CDR2 ANQGSEA. The CDR3 runs 14 residues. The trim removed 8 bases at V and 0 bases at J, leaving 7 bases unmatched.

The V call is TRBV10-2, the J call TRBJ1-2; D gene ambiguous. CDR3 length: 15 amino acids. Germline values: CDR1 WSHSY, CDR2 SAAADI. With 3 bases removed from V and 0 bases from J, the gap between germline ends came to 11 bases. The DNA of the CDR3 is TGCGCCAGCAGTGATCCCAGGCGATCTAACTATGGCTACACCTTC. It translates to CASSDPRRSNYGYTF.

The V and J genes are TRBV3-1 (or the pseudogene TRBV3-2) and TRBJ1-1; 10 bases align to TRBD1. This CDR3 comprises 16 residues. With 2 bases clipped from V and 10 bases from J, the junction kept 13 bases outside the gene matches. Looked up from germline, CDR1 is LGHDT and CDR2 is YNNKEL (reference sequence). The CDR3 bases are TGTGCCAGCAGCCAATTTCCCCCGGGACAGGGGCAGTCAGCTTTCTTT. This gives the protein CASSQFPPGQGQSAFF.

The chain has TRBV24-1 and TRBJ2-2; TRBD1 might be the D (6 bases). With 7 bases removed from V and 6 bases from J, the gap between germline ends came to 8 bases. This CDR3 has 12 residues. Germline loops: CDR1 KGHDR, CDR2 SFDVKD. The CDR3, as DNA: TGTGCCACCAGCACAGGGCCCGGGGAGCTGTTTTTT. Protein sequence: CATSTGPGELFF.

This rearrangement joins TRBV5-6 to TRBJ2-7; TRBD1 is a possible D gene (6 bases). The germline CDR1 and CDR2 sequences are SGHDT and YYEEEE. The CDR3 runs 12 residues. With 0 bases removed from V and 5 bases from J, the gap between germline ends came to 6 bases. The CDR3 is CASSLGTDEQYF. The CDR3 DNA reads as TGTGCCAGCAGCTTGGGGACAGACGAGCAGTACTTC.

This chain links TRBV13 with TRBJ2-2, with TRBD2 matching over 10 bases. V was clipped by 4 bases and J by 2 bases; unmatched bases: 4. The CDR3 contains 16 residues. Germline V CDR1 and CDR2: PRHDT, FYEKMQ (reference sequence). The CDR3 bases are TGTGCCAGCAGCTCCAGCGGGGGGGTTAACACCGGGGAGCTGTTTTTT. Translated: CASSSSGGVNTGELFF.

The chain couples TRBV7-9 to TRBJ1-1, with D possibly TRBD1 on 6 matching bases. The CDR3 length is 13 residues. Trimming pared 2 bases from V and 3 bases from J, leaving 7 bases between. CDR1 is SEHNR and CDR2 is FQNEAQ in the germline V gene (reference sequence). The CDR3 loop reads CASSLPGDTEAFF. In DNA form, the CDR3 reads TGTGCCAGCAGCTTACCAGGGGACACTGAAGCTTTCTTT.

The chain couples TRBV4-2 to TRBJ2-1, with D perhaps TRBD2 (5 bases). This CDR3 comprises 14 residues. Trimming cost V 0 bases and J 5 bases, with 8 bases left between them. CDR1 is LGHNA, CDR2 YNFKEQ, per germline. DNA for the CDR3: TGTGCCAGCAGCCAAGAGCTCGGGGACAATGAGCAGTTCTTC. This codes for CASSQELGDNEQFF.